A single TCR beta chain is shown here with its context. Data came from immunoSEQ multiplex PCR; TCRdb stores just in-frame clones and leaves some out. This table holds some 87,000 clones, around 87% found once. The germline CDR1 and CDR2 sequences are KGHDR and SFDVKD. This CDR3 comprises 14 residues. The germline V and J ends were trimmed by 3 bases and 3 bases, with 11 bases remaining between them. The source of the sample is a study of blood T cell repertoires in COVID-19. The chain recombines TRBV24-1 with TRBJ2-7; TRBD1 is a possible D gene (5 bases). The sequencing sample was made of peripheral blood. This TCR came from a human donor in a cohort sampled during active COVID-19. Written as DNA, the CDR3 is TGTGCCACCAGTGATACCCGGCAGGGCTACGAGCAGTACTTC. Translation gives CATSDTRQGYEQYF.